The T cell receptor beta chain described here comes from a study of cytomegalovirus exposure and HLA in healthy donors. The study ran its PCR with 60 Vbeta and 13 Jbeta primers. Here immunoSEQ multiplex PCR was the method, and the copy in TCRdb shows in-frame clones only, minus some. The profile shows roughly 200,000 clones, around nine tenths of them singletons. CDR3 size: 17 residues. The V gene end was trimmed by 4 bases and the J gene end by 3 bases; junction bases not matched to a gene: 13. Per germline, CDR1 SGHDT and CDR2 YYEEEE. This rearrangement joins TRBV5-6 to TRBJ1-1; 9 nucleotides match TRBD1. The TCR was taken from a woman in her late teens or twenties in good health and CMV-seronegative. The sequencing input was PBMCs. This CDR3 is CASSLKQGAFSDTEAFF. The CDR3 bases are TGTGCCAGCAGCCTCAAACAGGGGGCGTTCTCGGACACTGAAGCTTTCTTT.